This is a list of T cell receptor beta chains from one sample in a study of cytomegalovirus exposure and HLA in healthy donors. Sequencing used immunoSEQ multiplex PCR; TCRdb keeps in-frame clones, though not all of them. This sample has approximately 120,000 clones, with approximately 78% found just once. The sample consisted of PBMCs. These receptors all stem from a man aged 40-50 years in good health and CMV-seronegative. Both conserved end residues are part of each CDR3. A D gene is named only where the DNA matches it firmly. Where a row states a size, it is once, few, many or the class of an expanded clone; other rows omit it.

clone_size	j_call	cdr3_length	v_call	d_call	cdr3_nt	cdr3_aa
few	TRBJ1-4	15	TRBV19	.	TGTGCCAGTAGTATAGATCGAGGTGACCGTCGGGAACTGTTTTTT	CASSIDRGDRRELFF
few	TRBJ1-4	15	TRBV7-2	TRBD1	TGTGCCAGCAGCTTAGCAGGCCCGGGACAGGGGGAACTGTTTTTT	CASSLAGPGQGELFF
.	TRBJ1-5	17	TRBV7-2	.	TGTGCCAGCAGCTTAAGGCAGGGCGATCTCAGCAATCAGCCCCAGCATTTT	CASSLRQGDLSNQPQHF
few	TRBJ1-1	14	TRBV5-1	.	TGCGCCAGCAGCGCACAGGGTCTGAGCACTGAAGCTTTCTTT	CASSAQGLSTEAFF
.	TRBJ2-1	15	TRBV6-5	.	TGTGCCAGCAGAACCTGGGGAGACGACTACAATGAGCAGTTCTTC	CASRTWGDDYNEQFF
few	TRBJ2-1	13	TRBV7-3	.	TGTGCCAGCAGCTTATACTTAGCTGGTGAGCAGTTCTTC	CASSLYLAGEQFF
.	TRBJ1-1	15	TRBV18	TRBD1	TGTGCCAGCTCTCCCGACAGGGCTTGGAACACTGAAGCTTTCTTT	CASSPDRAWNTEAFF
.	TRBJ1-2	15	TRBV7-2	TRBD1	TGTGCCAGCAGCTTAGGTCTACAGGGGGGCTATGGCTACACCTTC	CASSLGLQGGYGYTF
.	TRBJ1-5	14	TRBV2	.	TGTGCCAGCACAGGAAGCGGGGGAGATCAGCCCCAGCATTTT	CASTGSGGDQPQHF
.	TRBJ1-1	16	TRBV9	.	TGTGCCAGCAGCGTATATTCCCAGACAATGAACACTGAAGCTTTCTTT	CASSVYSQTMNTEAFF
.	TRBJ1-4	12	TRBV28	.	TGTGCCAGCAGGCCAGGGAAGGAAAAACTGTTTTTT	CASRPGKEKLFF
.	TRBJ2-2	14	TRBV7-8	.	TGTGCCAGCACCTCTAGGGGGGGCGCCGGGGAGCTGTTTTTT	CASTSRGGAGELFF
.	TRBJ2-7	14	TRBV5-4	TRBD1	TGTGCCAGCAGCCCCGTGGAACAGGGGAACGAGCAGTACTTC	CASSPVEQGNEQYF
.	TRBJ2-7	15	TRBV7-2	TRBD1	TGTGCCAGCAGCCAGGACAGGGGAGCCTCCTACGAGCAGTACTTC	CASSQDRGASYEQYF
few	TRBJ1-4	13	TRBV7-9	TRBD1	TGTGCCGTGTCGGGACAGCCAGCAGAAAAACTGTTTTTT	CAVSGQPAEKLFF
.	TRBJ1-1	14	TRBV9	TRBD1	TGTGCCAGCAGCTTAGGTCAGGGGGCAGGGGAAGCTTTCTTT	CASSLGQGAGEAFF
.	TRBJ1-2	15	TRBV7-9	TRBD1	TGTTCCAGCAGCTCATCTGGGGGACAGACATATGGCTACACCTTC	CSSSSSGGQTYGYTF
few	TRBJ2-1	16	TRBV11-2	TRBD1	TGTGCCAGCAGCTTAACGGGACAGAGCTCCTACAATGAGCAGTTCTTC	CASSLTGQSSYNEQFF
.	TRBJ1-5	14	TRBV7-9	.	TGTGCCAGCAGCTTAGGGGCCAGCCATCAGCCCCAGCATTTT	CASSLGASHQPQHF
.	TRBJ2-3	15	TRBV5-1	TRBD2	TGCGCCAGCAGCTTTGGCGGGGGGTACACAGATACGCAGTATTTT	CASSFGGGYTDTQYF
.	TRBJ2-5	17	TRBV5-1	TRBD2	TGCGCCAGCAGCTTGGAACTAGCGGGGACGGGGCAAGAGACCCAGTACTTC	CASSLELAGTGQETQYF
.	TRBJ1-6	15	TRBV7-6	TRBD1	TGTGCCAGCAGCTTCGCGGGACAGGGGAATTCACCCCTCCACTTT	CASSFAGQGNSPLHF
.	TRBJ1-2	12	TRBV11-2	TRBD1	TGTGCCAGCAGCAGACAGGGGGTAGGCTACACCTTC	CASSRQGVGYTF
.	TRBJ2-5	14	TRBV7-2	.	TGTGCCAGCAGCGTGAGAACTTCGCAAGAGACCCAGTACTTC	CASSVRTSQETQYF
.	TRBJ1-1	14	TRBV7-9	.	TGTGCCAGCAGCCCACCCGCGGAGAGGGAGTGGGCTTTCTTT	CASSPPAEREWAFF
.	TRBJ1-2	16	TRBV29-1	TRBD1	TGCAGCGTTGATCGGCCCCCCGGGACAGACAAATATGGCTACACCTTC	CSVDRPPGTDKYGYTF
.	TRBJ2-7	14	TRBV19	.	TGTGCCAGTAGTATCGGTACAGGCTCCTACGAGCAGTACTTC	CASSIGTGSYEQYF
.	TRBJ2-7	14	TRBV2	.	TGTGCCAGCAGTCTCCGTCCAGGGGCATCCGAGCAGTACTTC	CASSLRPGASEQYF
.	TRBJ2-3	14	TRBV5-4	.	TGTGCCAGCAGCTTGAGGAGGCTCGGAGATACGCAGTATTTT	CASSLRRLGDTQYF
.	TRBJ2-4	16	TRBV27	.	TGTGCCAGCAGTTTGATCGGGGGACCGACCGGCGCTGGTCAGTACTTC	CASSLIGGPTGAGQYF
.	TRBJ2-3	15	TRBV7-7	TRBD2	TGTGCCAGCAGCTTAGGCGGGGGGGGTTTCGATACGCAGTATTTT	CASSLGGGGFDTQYF
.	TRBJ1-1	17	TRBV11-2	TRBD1	TGTGCCAGCAGCTCCGCCGGACAGGGGACGAAGAACACTGAAGCTTTCTTT	CASSSAGQGTKNTEAFF
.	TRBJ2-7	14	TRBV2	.	TGTGCCAGCAGTGTAGGACTATTTGGTGGGGAGCAGTACTTC	CASSVGLFGGEQYF
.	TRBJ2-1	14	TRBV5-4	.	TGTGCCAGCAGCAGTGGACAGCTGTTGAATGAGCAGTTCTTC	CASSSGQLLNEQFF
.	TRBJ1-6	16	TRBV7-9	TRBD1	TGTGCCAGCAGCGACTCCGGGACAGCGATTAATTCACCCCTCCACTTT	CASSDSGTAINSPLHF
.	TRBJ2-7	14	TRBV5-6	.	TGTGCCAGCAGCTTGGGTGACAGGATCTACGAGCAGTACTTC	CASSLGDRIYEQYF
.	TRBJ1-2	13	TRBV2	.	TGTGCCAGCAGCCCCCGGGACATCTTGGTTGGGACCTTC	CASSPRDILVGTF
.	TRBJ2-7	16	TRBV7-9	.	TGTTCCAGCAGCCCACCATACAGAGTGAGCCTCTACGAGCAGTACTTC	CSSSPPYRVSLYEQYF
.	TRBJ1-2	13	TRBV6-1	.	TGTGCCAGCAGTGAGGCGGTCCCCTATGGCTACACCTTC	CASSEAVPYGYTF
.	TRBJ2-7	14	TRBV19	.	TGTGCCAGTAGTGTGACAATCAGCTCCTACGAGCAGTACTTC	CASSVTISSYEQYF
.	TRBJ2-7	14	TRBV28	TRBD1	TGTGCCAGTACCGGGACAGGGGGCTTGTACGAGCAGTACTTC	CASTGTGGLYEQYF
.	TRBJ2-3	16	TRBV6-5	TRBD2	TGTGCCAGCAGTTACTCGTGGGGGGGGAACACAGATACGCAGTATTTT	CASSYSWGGNTDTQYF
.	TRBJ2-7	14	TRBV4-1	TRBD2	TGCGCCAGCAGCCCCAGGGAGGGATTCTACGAGCAGTACTTC	CASSPREGFYEQYF
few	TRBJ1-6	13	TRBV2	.	TGTGCCACCAGTCTCTCCTATAATTCACCCCTCCACTTT	CATSLSYNSPLHF
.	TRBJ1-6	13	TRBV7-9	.	TGTGCCAGCAGCTTGAGCGATGGTTCACCCCTCCACTTT	CASSLSDGSPLHF
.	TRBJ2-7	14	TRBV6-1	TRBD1	TGTGCCAGCAGTGAGTTGCGCAGGGGGCCCGAGCAGTACTTC	CASSELRRGPEQYF
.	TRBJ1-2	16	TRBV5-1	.	TGCGCCAGCAGCTTGGTTCCGTGGTCAGAGGCTCGCGGCTACACCTTC	CASSLVPWSEARGYTF
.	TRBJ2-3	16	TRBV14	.	TGTGCCAGCAGCCAAGATGACAGGATTGACACAGATACGCAGTATTTT	CASSQDDRIDTDTQYF
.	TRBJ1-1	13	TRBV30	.	TGTGCCTGGATGAACAGTAGGAACACTGAAGCTTTCTTT	CAWMNSRNTEAFF
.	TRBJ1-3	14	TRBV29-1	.	TGCAGCGTTGCCGACAGGCTTGCTGGAAACACCATATATTTT	CSVADRLAGNTIYF
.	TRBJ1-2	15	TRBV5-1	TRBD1	TGCGCCAGCAGCTCATCCGGGACAGGGGTAGATGGCTACACCTTC	CASSSSGTGVDGYTF